The present TCR beta chain was sequenced within a study of T cells after yellow fever vaccination. 5'RACE template switching produced TCR cDNA carrying a universal primer site and UMIs. MiXCR, run by TCRdb on the 5' RACE reads, gives a single entry per CDR3 protein. The table lists 310,000 or so distinct CDR3 sequences, roughly 7% of them singletons. The TCR sequence derives from a man younger than 35 who received the YFV17D yellow fever vaccine. The starting material was PBMCs, obtained more than 40 days after the first yellow fever vaccination.

For the CDR3, the DNA is TGTGCCAGCCTGGACGAACCAGCCCCCAAGACCCAGTACTTC. As protein: CASLDEPAPKTQYF. The chain combines TRBV6-2 or TRBV6-3 with TRBJ2-5, with unresolved D. Per the germline V gene, CDR1 is MNHEY and CDR2 is SVGEGT. The V end was cut by 8 bases, the J end by 6 bases, with 19 bases between. The CDR3 is 14 amino acids.